The T cell receptor (beta chain) described here comes from a study of cytomegalovirus exposure and HLA in healthy donors. Notes on the study in general: Upon later analysis, TCR association rates were observed to vary by HLA locus, being highest for DRB1 and lowest for HLA-C. A few CMV-associated chains were confirmed in vitro to be specific for CMV antigens.

In the case of this clone: The antigen is undetermined.

The PCR used 60 Vbeta and 13 Jbeta primers. Original methodology: Later work found 80 million to 85 million unique TCR beta chains, with 9.5 million to 14 million shared. Generated by immunoSEQ multiplex PCR, the TCRdb table keeps only in-frame clones and is missing some. That table furnishes V, J and clone size, whereas the DNA furnished D and trimming. In all, the sample yields 150,000 to 200,000 clones. Sample: PBMCs. The receptor was derived from a woman under 30 in good health and CMV-seropositive.

The CDR3, as DNA: TGTGCCAGCAGTTCTTCCTCCTACAATGAGCAGTTCTTC. Amino acids: CASSSSSYNEQFF. The V call is TRBV2, the J call TRBJ2-1; D not resolved. Germline assignment: CDR1 SNHLY and CDR2 FYNNEI. The CDR3 is made up of 13 amino acids. V was cut by 5 bases and J by 0 bases, with 5 bases left in between.